The 9 T cell receptor beta chains below were found in one sample sequenced in a study of identical twins. TCRdb reprocessed the 5' RACE reads with MiXCR, giving one entry per CDR3 protein. The table shows around 960,000 distinct CDR3 sequences, with 12% occurring only once. This sample also appeared in a second study, on yellow fever vaccine responses in identical twins.

The material sequenced was PBMCs. The receptors were sampled from a woman younger than 35 in good health.

Only a few counts were recorded for this clonotype. The V gene is TRBV15, the J gene TRBJ2-3; TRBD2 matches at 8 bases. The J segment lost 6 bases and the V segment lost 5 bases, leaving 13 bases of the junction unmatched. Germline V gene sequence: CDR1 LNHNV, CDR2 YYDKDF (reference sequence). CDR3 length: 16 amino acids. CDR3 bases: TGTGCCACCAGCTCAGCCTTCGGGAGGGTGTCGGATACGCAGTATTTT. Protein product: CATSSAFGRVSDTQYF.

This clonotype was counted only a few times. The genes are TRBV12-3 or TRBV12-4 and TRBJ1-1; TRBD1 matches 8 bases. J was trimmed by 9 bases and V by 3 bases; bases with no gene match: 6. CDR3 size: 13 residues. This CDR3 reads CASSFTGGRKAFF. The CDR3 DNA follows: TGTGCCAGCAGTTTTACAGGGGGTAGGAAAGCTTTCTTT.

The J gene is TRBJ1-1, the V gene TRBV20-1, with no clear D. This CDR3 region has 17 residues. V shed 1 base and J shed 4 bases, with 22 bases lying between them. Germline values: CDR1 DFQATT, CDR2 SNEGSKA (reference sequence). The CDR3 DNA sequence: TGCAGTGCTAGAGGGGGAGGGCGAGGGCAGTTCGGCACTGAAGCTTTCTTT. This gives the protein CSARGGGRGQFGTEAFF.

This clonotype was detected a few times. The rearrangement links TRBV6-5 to TRBJ2-5; 8 nucleotides agree with TRBD1. Germline CDR1 MNHEY, CDR2 SVGAGI. The CDR3 extends over 16 amino acids. Trimming took 3 bases from V and 5 from J; bases not matched to a gene: 11. The CDR3 nucleotides are TGTGCCAGCAGTTATCGGACAGGGTCTGGAGGCGAGACCCAGTACTTC. This gives the protein CASSYRTGSGGETQYF.

This clonotype showed up many times. J is TRBJ2-1 and V is TRBV28; TRBD1 might be the D (6 bases). From germline, CDR1 is MDHEN and CDR2 SYDVKM. The CDR3 is made up of 14 amino acids. The ends were cut back, 1 base at V and 7 bases at J, with 11 bases in the middle. This CDR3 is CASSLYRVGNEQFF. The CDR3 coding sequence is TGTGCCAGCAGTTTATACAGGGTGGGGAATGAGCAGTTCTTC.

The V call is TRBV10-3, the J call TRBJ1-2; D is unresolved. Germline V gives CDR1 ENHRY, CDR2 SYGVKD. This CDR3 is 11 amino acids long. Trimming stripped 2 bases from V and 13 bases from J, with 11 bases between. The chain's CDR3 is CAISEGRVCTF. DNA of the CDR3: TGTGCCATCAGTGAGGGGAGGGTGTGCACCTTC.

Ten or more counts support this clonotype. The rearrangement joins TRBV12-3 or TRBV12-4 to TRBJ2-5; D remains unclear. This CDR3 is 14 amino acids long. The V end lost 4 bases, the J end lost 3 bases, and 12 bases lay between the germline ends. The CDR3: CASSSLDKKETQYF. For the CDR3, the DNA is TGTGCCAGCAGTTCCCTAGATAAAAAAGAGACCCAGTACTTC.

The chain joins TRBV12-3 or TRBV12-4 to TRBJ2-1, with 9 positions matching TRBD2. The V gene end was trimmed by 7 bases and the J gene end by 4 bases; junction bases not matched to a gene: 17. CDR3 length: 18 residues. The CDR3 protein is CASKGLASGTHIYNEQFF. The CDR3 region has the DNA TGTGCCAGCAAGGGTTTAGCTAGCGGGACCCATATATACAATGAGCAGTTCTTC.

The gene calls are TRBV27 and TRBJ2-5; 12 nucleotides line up with TRBD2. The CDR3 runs to 14 residues. The V segment lost 7 bases and the J segment 5 bases; nucleotides outside the gene matches: 5. Germline-derived CDR1 and CDR2 are MNHEY and SMNVEV (reference sequence). CDR3 bases: TGTGCCAGCACCAAACTAGCGGGAGGCGAGACCCAGTACTTC. Translation: CASTKLAGGETQYF.